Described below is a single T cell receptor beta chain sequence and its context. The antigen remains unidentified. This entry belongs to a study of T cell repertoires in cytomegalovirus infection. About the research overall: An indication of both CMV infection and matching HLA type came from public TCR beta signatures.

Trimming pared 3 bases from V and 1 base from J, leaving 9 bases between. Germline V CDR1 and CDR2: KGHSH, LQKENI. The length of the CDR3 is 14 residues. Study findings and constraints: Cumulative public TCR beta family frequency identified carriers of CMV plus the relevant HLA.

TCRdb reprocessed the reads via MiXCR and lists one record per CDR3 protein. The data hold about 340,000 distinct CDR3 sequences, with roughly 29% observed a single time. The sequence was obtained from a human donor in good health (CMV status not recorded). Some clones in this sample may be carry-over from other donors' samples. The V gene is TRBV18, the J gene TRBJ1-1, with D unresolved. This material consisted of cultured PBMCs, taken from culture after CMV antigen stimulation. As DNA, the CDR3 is TGTGCCAGCTCACCTTCCGGCCAGAACACTGAAGCTTTCTTT. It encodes CASSPSGQNTEAFF.